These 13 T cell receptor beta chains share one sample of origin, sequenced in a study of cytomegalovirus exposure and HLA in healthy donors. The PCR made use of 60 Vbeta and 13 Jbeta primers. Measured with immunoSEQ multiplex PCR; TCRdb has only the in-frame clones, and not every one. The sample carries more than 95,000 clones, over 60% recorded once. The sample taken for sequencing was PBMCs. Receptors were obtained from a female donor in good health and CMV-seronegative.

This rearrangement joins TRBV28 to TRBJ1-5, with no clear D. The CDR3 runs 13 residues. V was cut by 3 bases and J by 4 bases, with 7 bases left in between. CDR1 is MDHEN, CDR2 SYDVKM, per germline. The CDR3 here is CASSLQVNQPQHF. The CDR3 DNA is TGTGCCAGCAGTTTGCAGGTGAATCAGCCCCAGCATTTT.

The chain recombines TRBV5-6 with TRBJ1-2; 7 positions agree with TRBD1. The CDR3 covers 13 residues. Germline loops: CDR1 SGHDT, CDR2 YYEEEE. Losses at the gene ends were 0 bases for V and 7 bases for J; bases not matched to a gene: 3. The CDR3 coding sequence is TGTGCCAGCAGCTTGGGTTCAGGGGGTGGCTACACCTTC. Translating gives CASSLGSGGGYTF.

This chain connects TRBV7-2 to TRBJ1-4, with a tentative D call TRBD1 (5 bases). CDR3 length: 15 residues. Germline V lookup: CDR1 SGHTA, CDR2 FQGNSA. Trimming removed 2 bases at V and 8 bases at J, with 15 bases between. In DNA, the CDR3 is TGTGCCAGCAGCTTAAGGCAGGGCTTGGGGGAAAAACTGTTTTTT. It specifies CASSLRQGLGEKLFF.

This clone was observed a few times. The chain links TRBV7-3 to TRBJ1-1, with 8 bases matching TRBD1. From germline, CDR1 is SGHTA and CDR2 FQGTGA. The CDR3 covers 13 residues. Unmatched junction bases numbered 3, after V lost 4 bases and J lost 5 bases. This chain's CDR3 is CASSYTGGTEAFF. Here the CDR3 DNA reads TGTGCCAGCAGCTATACAGGGGGGACTGAAGCTTTCTTT.

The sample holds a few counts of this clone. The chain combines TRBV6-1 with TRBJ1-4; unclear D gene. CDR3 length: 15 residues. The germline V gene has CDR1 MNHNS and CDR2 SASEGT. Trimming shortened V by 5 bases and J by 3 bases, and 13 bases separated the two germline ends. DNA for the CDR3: TGTGCCAGCAGTCCCCGACTACCGTCTAATGAAAAACTGTTTTTT. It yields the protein CASSPRLPSNEKLFF.

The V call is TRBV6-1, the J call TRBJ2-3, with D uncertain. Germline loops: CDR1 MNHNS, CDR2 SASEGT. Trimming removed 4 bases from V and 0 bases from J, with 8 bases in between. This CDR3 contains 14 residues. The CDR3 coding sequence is TGTGCCAGCAGTGCCCAGACTAGCACAGATACGCAGTATTTT. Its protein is CASSAQTSTDTQYF.

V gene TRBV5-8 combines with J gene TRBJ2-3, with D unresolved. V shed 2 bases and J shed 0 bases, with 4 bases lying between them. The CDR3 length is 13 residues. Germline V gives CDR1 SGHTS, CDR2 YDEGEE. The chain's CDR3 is CASSFSSTDTQYF. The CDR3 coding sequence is TGTGCCAGCAGCTTTTCGAGCACAGATACGCAGTATTTT.

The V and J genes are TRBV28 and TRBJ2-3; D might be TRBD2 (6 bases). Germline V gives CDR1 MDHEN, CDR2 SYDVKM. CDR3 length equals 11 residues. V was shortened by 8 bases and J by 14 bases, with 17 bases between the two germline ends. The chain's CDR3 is CASSYRDFWYF. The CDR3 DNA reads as TGTGCCAGCTCCTACCGGGACTTTTGGTATTTT.

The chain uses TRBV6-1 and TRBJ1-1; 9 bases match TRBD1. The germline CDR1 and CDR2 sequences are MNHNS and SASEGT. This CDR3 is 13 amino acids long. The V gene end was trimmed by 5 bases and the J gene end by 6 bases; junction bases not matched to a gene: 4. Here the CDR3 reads CASSTYRGPEAFF. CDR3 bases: TGTGCCAGCAGTACCTACAGGGGGCCTGAAGCTTTCTTT.

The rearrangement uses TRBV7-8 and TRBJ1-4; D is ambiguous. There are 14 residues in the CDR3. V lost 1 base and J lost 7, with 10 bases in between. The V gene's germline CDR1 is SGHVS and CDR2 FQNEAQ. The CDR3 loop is CASSLGVRGEKLFF. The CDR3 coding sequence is TGTGCCAGCAGCTTAGGTGTCAGAGGTGAAAAACTGTTTTTT.

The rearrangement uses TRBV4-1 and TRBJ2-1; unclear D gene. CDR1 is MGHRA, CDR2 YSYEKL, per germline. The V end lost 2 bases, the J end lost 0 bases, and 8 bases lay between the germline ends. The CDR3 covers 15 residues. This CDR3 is CASSQPRSSYNEQFF. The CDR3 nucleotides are TGCGCCAGCAGCCAACCGAGGAGCTCCTACAATGAGCAGTTCTTC.

For the CDR3, the DNA is TGTGCCAGCAGTCCCGCGCCGGGGGGGGCTGGAAACACCATATATTTT. It specifies CASSPAPGGAGNTIYF. J is TRBJ1-3 and V is TRBV28, with a tentative D call TRBD1 (5 bases). Germline values: CDR1 MDHEN, CDR2 SYDVKM. Trimming took off 5 bases at V and 2 bases at J, with 16 bases between the two ends. This CDR3 region has 16 residues.

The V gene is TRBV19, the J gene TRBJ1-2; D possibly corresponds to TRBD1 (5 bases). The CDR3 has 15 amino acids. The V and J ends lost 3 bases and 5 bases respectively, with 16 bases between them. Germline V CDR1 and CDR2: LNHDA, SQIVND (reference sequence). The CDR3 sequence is CASSIRTQAGYGYTF. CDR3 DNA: TGTGCCAGTAGTATCCGGACACAGGCGGGGTATGGCTACACCTTC.